The 5 T cell receptor beta chains reported below all come from one sample, sequenced in a study of blood T cell repertoires in COVID-19. Repertoires were generated with immunoSEQ multiplex PCR, while TCRdb's copy carries only in-frame clones and drops some. The table includes a few hundred thousand clones, approximately 87% detected once. Material for sequencing was peripheral blood. All receptors derive from a man aged 55 to 70 who had recovered from COVID-19.

The sample holds a few counts of this clone. V usage is TRBV4-1 and J usage is TRBJ2-7, with D tentatively TRBD2 (6 bases). In germline, CDR1 is MGHRA, CDR2 YSYEKL. Trimming removed 2 bases at V and 6 bases at J, with 17 bases between. CDR3 length equals 15 residues. CDR3 residues: CASSQPQGGVGEQYF. The CDR3 region has the DNA TGCGCCAGCAGCCAACCCCAAGGCGGGGTCGGCGAGCAGTACTTC.

The CDR3 sequence is CASSHGSGAGELFF. The CDR3 coding sequence is TGTGCCAGCAGCCACGGCTCCGGGGCCGGGGAGCTGTTTTTT. This chain links TRBV5-4 with TRBJ2-2, with D possibly being TRBD2 (5 bases). The CDR3 is 14 amino acids. Per the germline V gene, CDR1 is SGHNT and CDR2 is YYREEE (reference sequence). V lost 4 bases and J 6 bases, leaving 13 bases between the germline ends. Filled out from reference TRBV5-4 and TRBJ2-2, the complete variable domain reads ETGVTQSPTHLIKTRGQQVTLRCSSQSGHNTVSWYQQALGQGPQFIFQYYREEENGRGNFPPRFSGLQFPNYSSELNVNALELDDSALYLCASSHGSGAGELFFGEGSRLTVL.

This clone was recorded once. The chain is built from TRBV21-1 and TRBJ2-1; the table assigns TRBD2, which was not confirmed against the DNA. TRBV21-1 is classified as a pseudogene. The CDR3 totals 19 residues. The CDR3 loop reads CASSSPLVAGELRDNEQFF. The CDR3 bases are TGTGCCAGCAGCTCCCCGCTGGTAGCGGGGGAGTTACGGGACAATGAGCAGTTCTTC.

This chain links TRBV7-2 with TRBJ1-5; a weak D match, TRBD1 (6 bases). The CDR3 is 16 amino acids. Trimming cost V 5 bases and J 1 base, with 15 bases left between them. The V gene's germline CDR1 is SGHTA and CDR2 FQGNSA. The CDR3 DNA reads TGTGCCAGCAGCATCGGGACACGTACAAGCAATCAGCCCCAGCATTTT. Protein: CASSIGTRTSNQPQHF.

This chain connects TRBV21-1 to TRBJ1-5. TRBV21-1 is given as a pseudogene. The length of the CDR3 is 18 residues. The CDR3 DNA follows: TGTGCCAGCAGCAAATTTGGCCCGCGGACTGAAAAAGGGCAGCCCCAGCATTTT. It yields the protein CASSKFGPRTEKGQPQHF.